This TCR beta chain was sequenced during a study of PD-L1 blockade in urothelial cancer. The germline V gene encodes CDR1 LNHDA and CDR2 SQIVND (reference sequence). The CDR3 consists of 13 residues. Between the trimmed V and J ends, which lost 8 bases and 2 bases, there was a span of 11 bases. Specified time point: pretreatment peripheral blood. Sequencing used immunoSEQ multiplex PCR; TCRdb keeps in-frame clones, though not all of them. The table shows tens of thousands of clones, with around 82% occurring only once. A few counts support this clone. The TCR was taken from a man aged 60-69 years with urothelial cancer. The gene calls are TRBV19 and TRBJ2-3; perhaps TRBD2 as D (5 bases). Sequenced here: PBMCs, sampled around atezolizumab (anti-PD-L1) treatment. The CDR3 nucleotides read TGTGCCAGTCGAAGGACTTACACAGATACGCAGTATTTT. Its protein is CASRRTYTDTQYF. Based on the CDR3 plus reference TRBV19 and TRBJ2-3, the full variable domain is DGGITQSPKYLFRKEGQNVTLSCEQNLNHDAMYWYRQDPGQGLRLIYYSQIVNDFQKGDIAEGYSVSREKKESFPLTVTSAQKNPTAFYLCASRRTYTDTQYFGPGTRLTVL.